A single sample gave rise to the 22 T cell receptor beta chains below, sequenced in a study of T cell changes during pregnancy in multiple sclerosis (dated by TCRdb to about 2019). Library method: the immunoSEQ multiplex PCR assay. Here the immuneACCESS table is served through TCRdb, limited to in-frame sequences with V and J called. Missing clones are a known gap in these copies; in checked studies unresolved V genes cover under half, and the rest lacks a known reason. The sample table holds 60,000 to 85,000 clones, of which about 91% were seen once. Around 1.3% of the sample lies in the top ten. The sequencing here drew on peripheral blood, taken in the second trimester of pregnancy. All receptors derive from a female donor in good health, enrolled as a control in a pregnancy study.

The V call is TRBV5-4, the J call TRBJ1-1, with TRBD1 identical over 9 bases. After removal of 3 bases from V and 2 bases from J, the junction contained 5 bases not matched to a gene. From germline, CDR1 is SGHNT and CDR2 YYREEE (reference sequence). The CDR3 is made up of 15 amino acids. The CDR3 coding sequence is TGTGCCAGCAGCTCACGACAGGGGGTAAACACTGAAGCTTTCTTT. This codes for CASSSRQGVNTEAFF. The variable domain in full, completed from reference TRBV5-4 and TRBJ1-1, reads ETGVTQSPTHLIKTRGQQVTLRCSSQSGHNTVSWYQQALGQGPQFIFQYYREEENGRGNFPPRFSGLQFPNYSSELNVNALELDDSALYLCASSSRQGVNTEAFFGQGTRLTVV.

The chain has TRBV7-2 and TRBJ2-1; D call uncertain. The CDR3 length is 16 residues. CDR1 is SGHTA, CDR2 FQGNSA, per germline. V lost 0 bases, J lost 0 bases, and 9 bases lay in between. The CDR3 sequence is CASSLAGQSSYNEQFF. In nucleotides, the CDR3 is TGTGCCAGCAGCTTAGCTGGCCAAAGCTCCTACAATGAGCAGTTCTTC.

This clone was seen more than once but under ten times. The V call is TRBV7-9, the J call TRBJ1-1, with D hard to call. The germline V gene has CDR1 SEHNR and CDR2 FQNEAQ (reference sequence). This CDR3 spans 12 amino acids. The DNA for the CDR3 is TGTGCGGCGGTGGGAGGGAACACTGAAGCTTTCTTT. Translation gives CAAVGGNTEAFF. The full variable domain, in which reference TRBV7-9 and TRBJ1-1 provide the parts outside the CDR3, is DTGVSQNPRHKITKRGQNVTFRCDPISEHNRLYWYRQTLGQGPEFLTYFQNEAQLEKSRLLSDRFSAERPKGSFSTLEIQRTEQGDSAMYLCAAVGGNTEAFFGQGTRLTVV.

The chain joins TRBV14 to TRBJ2-2, with a possible D match to TRBD1 (5 bases). Trimming cost V 3 bases and J 6 bases, with 17 bases left between them. This CDR3 comprises 16 residues. Germline CDR1 is SGHDN and CDR2 is FVKESK. The CDR3: CASSHLKGTGPGELFF. The CDR3 DNA sequence: TGTGCCAGCAGCCACCTCAAGGGTACAGGACCCGGGGAGCTGTTTTTT. The full variable domain, with the rest looked up from reference TRBV14 and TRBJ2-2, is EAGVTQFPSHSVIEKGQTVTLRCDPISGHDNLYWYRRVMGKEIKFLLHFVKESKQDESGMPNNRFLAERTGGTYSTLKVQPAELEDSGVYFCASSHLKGTGPGELFFGEGSRLTVL.

This chain uses TRBV10-3 with TRBJ2-1; 14 bases agree with TRBD2. After removal of 6 bases from V and 4 bases from J, the junction contained 5 bases not matched to a gene. Per germline, CDR1 ENHRY and CDR2 SYGVKD. The CDR3 spans 16 residues. This chain's CDR3 is CAIRSTSGRAYNEQFF. DNA of the CDR3: TGTGCCATCAGGTCGACTAGCGGGAGGGCATACAATGAGCAGTTCTTC.

The chain couples TRBV28 to TRBJ1-2; TRBD1 might be the D (5 bases). The CDR3 is made up of 15 amino acids. Germline V lookup: CDR1 MDHEN, CDR2 SYDVKM. V was cut by 8 bases and J by 5 bases, with 21 bases left in between. The CDR3 sequence is CASVEILLGTYGYTF. DNA of the CDR3: TGTGCCAGCGTGGAAATACTTTTAGGGACTTATGGCTACACCTTC.

The chain joins TRBV13 to TRBJ2-5; no reliable D call. CDR3 size: 12 residues. Germline CDR1 PRHDT, CDR2 FYEKMQ (reference sequence). Trimming took 5 bases from V and 0 from J, leaving 4 bases between them. CDR3 sequence: CASSLDQETQYF. In DNA, the CDR3 is TGTGCCAGCAGCCTTGACCAAGAGACCCAGTACTTC.

The chain links TRBV11-3 to TRBJ2-2, with 8 nucleotides matching TRBD2. CDR3 length: 16 residues. V trimming: 2 bases; J trimming: 2 bases; junction bases outside the gene matches: 4. Germline V gene sequence: CDR1 SGHNT, CDR2 YENEEA. This CDR3 reads CASSLRGGINTGELFF. The CDR3, as DNA: TGTGCCAGCAGCTTACGGGGGGGCATTAACACCGGGGAGCTGTTTTTT.

The genes are TRBV6-4 and TRBJ1-2, with 7 bases identical to TRBD1. With 0 bases clipped from V and 2 bases from J, the junction kept 3 bases outside the gene matches. The CDR3 has 15 residues. The germline gives CDR1 MRHNA, CDR2 SNTAGT. The CDR3 spells CASSDSFRGNYGYTF. The CDR3 region has the DNA TGTGCCAGCAGTGACTCATTCAGGGGGAACTATGGCTACACCTTC.

In its sample, this clone was seen once. The rearrangement uses TRBV2 and TRBJ2-3; weak D call: TRBD1 (5 bases). Deletions cut 6 bases from V and 6 bases from J, with 10 bases between. The CDR3 is made up of 12 amino acids. CDR1 and CDR2 from the germline V gene are SNHLY and FYNNEI. The chain's CDR3 is CASRTGVDTQYF. CDR3 nucleotides: TGTGCCAGCAGAACAGGCGTGGATACGCAGTATTTT.

The chain joins TRBV2 to TRBJ1-2; unclear D gene. Deletions cut 4 bases from V and 4 bases from J, with 10 bases between. The CDR3 totals 13 residues. CDR1 and CDR2 from the germline V gene are SNHLY and FYNNEI. CDR3 protein: CASSGGGSYGYTF. The CDR3 nucleotides are TGTGCCAGCAGTGGTGGAGGGAGCTATGGCTACACCTTC.

V is TRBV29-1 and J is TRBJ2-3, with TRBD1 identical over 8 bases. Germline lookup yields CDR1 SQVTM and CDR2 ANQGSEA. The CDR3 loop spans 15 amino acids. J gave up 1 base and V 5 bases, and 8 bases lay outside the gene matches. The CDR3 loop is CSVTGQDLRTDTQYF. The CDR3 coding sequence is TGCAGCGTTACGGGACAGGACTTACGCACAGATACGCAGTATTTT.

This clone has a single count. This chain connects TRBV7-2 to TRBJ2-5; D is unclear. Germline V CDR1 and CDR2: SGHTA, FQGNSA. The CDR3 is 11 residues long. Trimming removed 5 bases at V and 5 bases at J, with 6 bases between. The CDR3 coding sequence is TGTGCCAGCAGCCCCCAGGAGACCCAGTACTTC. Translating it yields CASSPQETQYF.

This rearrangement joins TRBV10-2 to TRBJ2-7; 9 bases fit TRBD2. The germline V gene encodes CDR1 WSHSY and CDR2 SAAADI. J was trimmed by 4 bases and V by 5 bases; bases with no gene match: 6. The length of the CDR3 is 14 residues. In nucleotides, the CDR3 is TGCGCCAGCAGTTTAGCGGGAGCTGGATACGAGCAGTACTTC. Its protein is CASSLAGAGYEQYF.

V is TRBV7-6 and J is TRBJ2-2, with TRBD2 matching over 7 bases. This CDR3 has 15 amino acids. The germline CDR1 and CDR2 sequences are SGHVS and FNYEAQ. The J segment lost 1 base and the V segment lost 7 bases, leaving 6 bases of the junction unmatched. The CDR3 region is CASTGLVKNTGELFF. CDR3 nucleotide sequence: TGTGCCAGCACCGGACTAGTAAAGAACACCGGGGAGCTGTTTTTT.

The chain is built from TRBV4-3 and TRBJ2-2, with TRBD1 matching over 9 bases. Trimming took 1 base from V and 5 from J; bases not matched to a gene: 8. The CDR3 covers 17 residues. From germline, CDR1 is LGHNA and CDR2 YSLEER. In nucleotides, the CDR3 is TGCGCCAGCAGCCAAGCCCGGGACAGGGTAGGAACCGGGGAGCTGTTTTTT. Its protein product is CASSQARDRVGTGELFF.

The chain is built from TRBV5-1 and TRBJ2-5, with D tentatively TRBD1 (5 bases). The germline gives CDR1 SGHRS, CDR2 YFSETQ. V lost 4 bases, J lost 5 bases, and 12 bases lay in between. The CDR3 extends over 13 amino acids. The CDR3 region is CASSISGLETQYF. The CDR3 nucleotides read TGCGCCAGCAGCATATCAGGGCTGGAGACCCAGTACTTC.

This chain uses TRBV11-3 with TRBJ2-2; D remains ambiguous. The germline V and J ends were trimmed by 5 bases and 3 bases, with 4 bases remaining between them. This CDR3 contains 12 residues. The germline V gene encodes CDR1 SGHNT and CDR2 YENEEA. CDR3 nucleotides: TGTGCCAGCAGCGCAGACACCGGGGAGCTGTTTTTT. It specifies CASSADTGELFF.

J is TRBJ2-7 and V is TRBV7-2; 10 bases are a match to TRBD1. The CDR3 is 14 amino acids. Germline CDR1 reads SGHTA; CDR2 reads FQGNSA. V was clipped by 3 bases and J by 6 bases; unmatched bases: 5. CDR3 coding DNA: TGTGCCAGCAGCTTGACGTGGACAGGGGGCGAGCAGTACTTC. Encoded protein: CASSLTWTGGEQYF.

The chain couples TRBV28 to TRBJ1-2; 10 bases are shared with TRBD1. CDR3 length: 14 amino acids. Trimming cost V 3 bases and J 5 bases; bases outside gene matches: 3. Per germline, CDR1 MDHEN and CDR2 SYDVKM. The CDR3 region has the DNA TGTGCCAGCAGTTTCCGGGACAGGGGTTATGGCTACACCTTC. This translates into CASSFRDRGYGYTF.

J is TRBJ2-1 and V is TRBV7-9, with D perhaps matching TRBD1 (6 bases). V gave up 5 bases and J gave up 7 bases, with 15 bases separating them. The germline V gene has CDR1 SEHNR and CDR2 FQNEAQ (reference sequence). The CDR3 has 14 residues. CDR3 sequence (DNA): TGTGCCAGCAGCGATGAGAGGGGGTGGAATGAGCAGTTCTTC. Translated, it gives CASSDERGWNEQFF.

This chain joins TRBV7-9 and TRBJ2-5, with D tentatively TRBD2 (7 bases). The CDR3 sequence is 15 residues long. Trimming took 5 bases from V and 5 from J, leaving 18 bases between them. CDR1 and CDR2 (germline): SEHNR, FQNEAQ (reference sequence). The CDR3 sequence: CASSPSGGPRETQYF. In DNA, the CDR3 is TGTGCCAGCAGCCCATCCGGGGGGCCACGCGAGACCCAGTACTTC.